The next 21 T cell receptor beta chains were all read from a single sample in a study of CD8 T cells in Susac syndrome. Reverse transcription of about 0.45 to 1 ug RNA was carried out with random hexamers. TCRdb processed the immunoSEQ multiplex PCR reads anew with MiXCR; each CDR3 protein has one entry. The repertoire includes around 190,000 distinct CDR3 sequences, 95% of them detected once, and approximately 0.1% sits in the top ten. Sequencing was carried out using CD4+ T cells from PBMCs. These receptor sequences come from a human donor in good health.

This chain links TRBV20-1 with TRBJ2-3; D uncertain. Germline CDR1 reads DFQATT; CDR2 reads SNEGSKA (reference sequence). The CDR3 is made up of 13 amino acids. With 5 bases removed from V and 5 bases from J, the gap between germline ends came to 14 bases. The CDR3 region is CSAHSSYLDTQYF. DNA of the CDR3: TGCAGTGCTCATAGCTCTTATCTAGATACGCAGTATTTT.

The genes are TRBV7-2 and TRBJ1-5; TRBD1 aligns across 12 bases. Per the germline V gene, CDR1 is SGHTA and CDR2 is FQGNSA. The CDR3 has 15 amino acids. The junction had 5 bases not matched to a gene; V was cut back by 5 bases and J by 6 bases. The CDR3 nucleotides read TGTGCCAGCAGCGGAGGGACAGGGGGCATTCAGCCCCAGCATTTT. Translating gives CASSGGTGGIQPQHF.

The V and J genes are TRBV29-1 and TRBJ2-5, with D uncertain. Trimming removed 4 bases at V and 3 bases at J, with 6 bases between. Per the germline V gene, CDR1 is SQVTM and CDR2 is ANQGSEA. The CDR3 covers 11 residues. The CDR3: CSVVPKETQYF. CDR3 DNA: TGCAGCGTTGTTCCTAAAGAGACCCAGTACTTC.

The CDR3 region has the DNA TGTGCCAGCAGGCCGACAGGGAATAGAGAGACCCAGTACTTC. This codes for CASRPTGNRETQYF. The chain recombines TRBV3-1 with TRBJ2-5, with 7 nucleotides matching TRBD1. This CDR3 spans 14 amino acids. V dropped 6 bases and J dropped 4; count of bases not matched to a gene: 8. CDR1 is LGHDT and CDR2 is YNNKEL in the germline V gene (reference sequence).

The chain is built from TRBV18 and TRBJ1-5; TRBD1 agrees at 9 bases. CDR3 length equals 15 residues. Germline V gene data show CDR1 as KGHSH and CDR2 as LQKENI. V was clipped by 3 bases and J by 4 bases; unmatched bases: 4. CDR3 amino acids: CASSPGDRENQPQHF. CDR3 coding DNA: TGTGCCAGCTCACCTGGGGACAGGGAGAATCAGCCCCAGCATTTT. Full variable domain (missing parts from reference TRBV18 and TRBJ1-5): NAGVMQNPRHLVRRRGQEARLRCSPMKGHSHVYWYRQLPEEGLKFMVYLQKENIIDESGMPKERFSAEFPKEGPSILRIQQVVRGDSAAYFCASSPGDRENQPQHFGDGTRLSIL.

The chain combines TRBV29-1 with TRBJ1-1; 9 nucleotides match TRBD1. With V trimmed by 7 bases and J by 5 bases, 5 bases remained unmatched. The CDR3 runs 12 residues. Germline V CDR1 and CDR2: SQVTM, ANQGSEA. As DNA, the CDR3 is TGCAGCGGACGAGGGACAGGGACTGAAGCTTTCTTT. Its protein product is CSGRGTGTEAFF. The entire variable domain, with the rest obtained from reference TRBV29-1 and TRBJ1-1, is as follows: SAVISQKPSRDICQRGTSLTIQCQVDSQVTMMFWYRQQPGQSLTLIATANQGSEATYESGFVIDKFPISRPNLTFSTLTVSNMSPEDSSIYLCSGRGTGTEAFFGQGTRLTVV.

This clonotype was counted once. The V gene is TRBV7-2, the J gene TRBJ2-7; D unclear. The CDR3 has 15 amino acids. The germline gives CDR1 SGHTA, CDR2 FQGNSA. Trimming stripped 3 bases from V and 3 bases from J, with 15 bases between. This CDR3 is CASSFVVGESYEQYF. The DNA for the CDR3 is TGTGCCAGCAGCTTTGTTGTTGGGGAAAGCTACGAGCAGTACTTC.

The chain has TRBV12-3 or TRBV12-4 and TRBJ2-5, with 7 bases fitting TRBD1. V lost 7 bases to trimming and J lost 1 base; unmatched junction nucleotides: 6. The CDR3 covers 14 residues. CDR3 region: CASTYTGVQETQYF. The CDR3 coding sequence is TGTGCCAGCACCTATACAGGGGTCCAAGAGACCCAGTACTTC.

This chain joins TRBV3-1 and TRBJ2-3, with TRBD2 matching 8 bases. CDR1 is LGHDT, CDR2 YNNKEL, per germline (reference sequence). The CDR3 is 15 amino acids. J lost 7 bases, V lost 0 bases, and 6 bases had no gene match. CDR3 sequence (DNA): TGTGCCAGCAGCCAAGACCCAGCGGGGGCCAATACGCAGTATTTT. It yields the protein CASSQDPAGANTQYF.

The chain employs TRBV5-6 and TRBJ2-5, with TRBD2 identical over 10 bases. This CDR3 contains 15 residues. The V segment lost 4 bases and the J segment 5 bases; nucleotides outside the gene matches: 8. CDR1 and CDR2 from the germline V gene are SGHDT and YYEEEE. This CDR3 is CASSPRGLATETQYF. CDR3 sequence (DNA): TGTGCCAGCAGCCCCCGGGGACTAGCGACGGAGACCCAGTACTTC.

CDR3 amino acids: CAWSGGTIGAETQYF. CDR3 nucleotides: TGTGCCTGGAGTGGAGGGACTATCGGGGCGGAGACCCAGTACTTC. This rearrangement joins TRBV30 to TRBJ2-5, with 7 nucleotides matching TRBD2. Germline V CDR1 and CDR2: GTSNPN, SVGIG (reference sequence). The CDR3 has 15 amino acids. The V gene end was trimmed by 1 base and the J gene end by 5 bases; junction bases not matched to a gene: 10.

For the CDR3, the DNA is TGCAGCGTTCAGGGACTAGCGGGAGTGGTCTACAATGAGCAGTTCTTC. As protein: CSVQGLAGVVYNEQFF. The V and J genes are TRBV29-1 and TRBJ2-1; the match to TRBD2 covers 14 bases. The ends lost 5 bases at V and 3 bases at J; junction bases unmatched: 6. This CDR3 region has 16 residues. The germline V gene encodes CDR1 SQVTM and CDR2 ANQGSEA.

The gene calls are TRBV28 and TRBJ2-3; no definite D call. The length of the CDR3 is 11 residues. Germline V gene lookup returns CDR1 MDHEN and CDR2 SYDVKM. Trimming stripped 8 bases from V and 2 bases from J, with 5 bases between. In nucleotides, the CDR3 is TGTGCCAGCGGGTACACAGATACGCAGTATTTT. It translates to CASGYTDTQYF.

This clonotype was detected once. The chain has TRBV3-1 and TRBJ2-1, with D possibly being TRBD2 (5 bases). The CDR3 is 12 amino acids. The germline V gene has CDR1 LGHDT and CDR2 YNNKEL (reference sequence). V dropped 4 bases and J dropped 12 bases, with 13 bases sitting between them. CDR3 in amino acids: CASSLSGNGQFF. CDR3 in DNA: TGTGCCAGCAGCCTCTCGGGGAACGGGCAGTTCTTC.

This sequence joins TRBV6-2 or TRBV6-3 and TRBJ2-1, with 13 bases fitting TRBD2. Germline lookup yields CDR1 MNHEY and CDR2 SVGEGT. Trimming cost V 7 bases and J 7 bases; bases outside gene matches: 7. CDR3 length equals 15 residues. CDR3 sequence: CASTLLAGGLNEQFF. The CDR3 region has the DNA TGTGCCAGCACCCTACTAGCGGGGGGGCTTAATGAGCAGTTCTTC.

V and J are TRBV15 and TRBJ1-1; unclear D gene. The V gene's germline CDR1 is LNHNV and CDR2 YYDKDF (reference sequence). V gave up 5 bases and J gave up 1 base, with 11 bases separating them. This CDR3 region has 14 residues. CDR3 sequence: CATSSYTSNTEAFF. The CDR3 DNA follows: TGTGCCACCAGCTCCTACACCTCGAACACTGAAGCTTTCTTT.

The chain has TRBV12-3 or TRBV12-4 and TRBJ1-2; D may be TRBD1 (5 bases). This CDR3 contains 12 residues. The V and J ends lost 6 bases and 8 bases respectively, with 13 bases between them. CDR3 in DNA: TGTGCCAGCAGCCCGAGACAGAGCGGCTACACCTTC. It yields the protein CASSPRQSGYTF.

This chain links TRBV6-6 with TRBJ2-5; no firm D call. Between the trimmed V and J ends, which lost 6 bases and 5 bases, there was a span of 13 bases. Germline V gene lookup returns CDR1 MNHNY and CDR2 SVGAGI (reference sequence). CDR3 size: 13 residues. The CDR3 here is CASSYRELETQYF. The CDR3 DNA follows: TGTGCCAGCAGCTATAGAGAATTGGAGACCCAGTACTTC.

The chain employs TRBV20-1 and TRBJ2-3; 10 bases line up with TRBD2. This CDR3 spans 16 amino acids. V dropped 3 bases and J dropped 6; count of bases not matched to a gene: 12. The germline CDR1 and CDR2 sequences are DFQATT and SNEGSKA (reference sequence). The CDR3 reads CSARPRLAGNRDTQYF. CDR3 coding DNA: TGCAGTGCTAGGCCAAGACTAGCGGGCAACCGGGATACGCAGTATTTT.

This chain connects TRBV24-1 to TRBJ2-3; 8 nucleotides match TRBD1. The germline V gene has CDR1 KGHDR and CDR2 SFDVKD. After removal of 4 bases from V and 4 bases from J, the junction contained 9 bases not matched to a gene. The CDR3 is made up of 16 amino acids. Here the CDR3 reads CATSEDRDGRADTQYF. In DNA form, the CDR3 reads TGTGCCACCAGTGAGGACAGGGATGGCAGGGCAGATACGCAGTATTTT.

The V gene is TRBV19, the J gene TRBJ1-5; D not resolved. The CDR3 consists of 14 residues. Trimming cost V 4 bases and J 3 bases, with 10 bases left between them. Per germline, CDR1 LNHDA and CDR2 SQIVND (reference sequence). The CDR3 here is CASSRGRFNQPQHF. The CDR3 nucleotides read TGTGCCAGTAGTAGGGGAAGGTTCAATCAGCCCCAGCATTTT.